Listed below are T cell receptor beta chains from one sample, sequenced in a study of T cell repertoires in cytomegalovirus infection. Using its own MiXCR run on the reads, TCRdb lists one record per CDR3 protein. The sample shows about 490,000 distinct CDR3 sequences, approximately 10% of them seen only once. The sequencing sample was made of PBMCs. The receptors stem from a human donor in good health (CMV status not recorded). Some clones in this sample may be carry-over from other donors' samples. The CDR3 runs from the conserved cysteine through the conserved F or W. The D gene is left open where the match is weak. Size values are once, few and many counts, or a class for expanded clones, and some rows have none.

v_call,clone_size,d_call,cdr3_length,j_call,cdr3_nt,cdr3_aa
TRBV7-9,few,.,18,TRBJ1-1,TGTGCCAGCAGCTTAGGACAGCTGGGGTCTCGGAGGAGCACTGAAGCTTTCTTT,CASSLGQLGSRRSTEAFF
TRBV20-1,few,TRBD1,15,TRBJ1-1,TGCAGTGCTAGAAACCCGGGACAGGGAAGCACTGAAGCTTTCTTT,CSARNPGQGSTEAFF
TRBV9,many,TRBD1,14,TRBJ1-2,TGTGCCAGCAGCTCAGGGACAGTAGTATATGGCTACACCTTC,CASSSGTVVYGYTF
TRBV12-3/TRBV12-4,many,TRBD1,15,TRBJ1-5,TGTGCCAGCAGCCCCGGGACAGGGGGCGATCAGCCCCAGCATTTT,CASSPGTGGDQPQHF
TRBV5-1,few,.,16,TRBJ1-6,TGCGCCAGCAGCTTGGATTGGCAGGGGCGCGGTTCACCCCTCCACTTT,CASSLDWQGRGSPLHF
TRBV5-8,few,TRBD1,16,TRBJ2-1,TGTGCCAGCAGCTCCAGGGGGAGAGGAAACTACAATGAGCAGTTCTTC,CASSSRGRGNYNEQFF
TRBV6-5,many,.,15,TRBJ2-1,TGTGCCAGCAGTTACTCAAGGTCGTCGGACAATGAGCAGTTCTTC,CASSYSRSSDNEQFF
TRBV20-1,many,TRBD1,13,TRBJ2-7,TGCAGTGCCGGCCCGGGACAGGGTAGCGAGCAGTACTTC,CSAGPGQGSEQYF
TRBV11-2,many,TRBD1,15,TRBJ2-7,TGTGCCAGCAGCTTAGAAAGGGGGCCCTCCTACGAGCAGTACTTC,CASSLERGPSYEQYF
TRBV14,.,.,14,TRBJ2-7,TGTGCCAGCAGCCAAGGAGGGGTTCCGGACGAGCAGTACTTC,CASSQGGVPDEQYF
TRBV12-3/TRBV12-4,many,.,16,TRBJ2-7,TGTGCCAGCAGCCAAGCACTCGGATCAGCATCCTACGAGCAGTACTTC,CASSQALGSASYEQYF
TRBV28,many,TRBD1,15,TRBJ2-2,TGTGCCAGCAGTGGGACAGGGTTGAACACCGGGGAGCTGTTTTTT,CASSGTGLNTGELFF
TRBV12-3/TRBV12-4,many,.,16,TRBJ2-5,TGTGCCAGCCTGCCCCCCTCTAGCGCACACCAAGAGACCCAGTACTTC,CASLPPSSAHQETQYF
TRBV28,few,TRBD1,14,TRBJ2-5,TGTGCCAGCAGCCGGGACAGAGGGTTTGGGGTCCAGTACTTC,CASSRDRGFGVQYF
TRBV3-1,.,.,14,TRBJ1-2,TGTGCCAGCAGCCTAAGGACCCTAAACTATGGCTACACCTTC,CASSLRTLNYGYTF
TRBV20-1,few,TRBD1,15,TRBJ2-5,TGCAGCGCTATGGCTCAGGGGGCGATTGAAGAGACCCAGTACTTC,CSAMAQGAIEETQYF
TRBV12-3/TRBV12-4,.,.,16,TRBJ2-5,TGTGCCAGCAGTTTCGGCGCGTGGGGGGATCAAGAGACCCAGTACTTC,CASSFGAWGDQETQYF
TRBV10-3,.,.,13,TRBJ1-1,TGTGCCATCAGTGGACAGAAGAACACTGAAGCTTTCTTT,CAISGQKNTEAFF
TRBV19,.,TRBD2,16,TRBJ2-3,TGTGCCAGTAGTAGCCCTAGCGGGGGGCCCGCAGATACGCAGTATTTT,CASSSPSGGPADTQYF
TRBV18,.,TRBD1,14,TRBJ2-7,TGTGCCAGCTCACGACAGGCAGGGGGCTACGAGCAGTACTTC,CASSRQAGGYEQYF
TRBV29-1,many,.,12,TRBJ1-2,TGCAGCGTTGCCTGGGGAAACTATGGCTACACCTTC,CSVAWGNYGYTF
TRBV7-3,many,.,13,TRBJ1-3,TGTGCCAGCAGCTTAAACATAGGAAACACCATATATTTT,CASSLNIGNTIYF
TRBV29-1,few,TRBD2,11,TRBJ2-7,TGCAGCTTTAGCGGGACCTACGAGCAGTACTTC,CSFSGTYEQYF
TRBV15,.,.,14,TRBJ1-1,TGTGCCACCAGCAGAGGTTACAGGGAGACTGAAGCTTTCTTT,CATSRGYRETEAFF
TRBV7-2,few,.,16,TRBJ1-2,TGTGCCAGCAGCTTACCTACAGGGAAAGGAGGACTCGGCTACACCTTC,CASSLPTGKGGLGYTF
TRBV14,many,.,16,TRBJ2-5,TGTGCCAGCAGCCGGTTACAGGGTAGAGGCCAAGAGACCCAGTACTTC,CASSRLQGRGQETQYF
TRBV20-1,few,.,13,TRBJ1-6,TGCAGTGCTAGAGATTTTGATCTGGAACCCCTCCACTTT,CSARDFDLEPLHF